Shown below are 14 T cell receptor beta chains from a single sample sequenced in a study of patients and donors after allogeneic stem cell transplantation. One entry per CDR3 protein results from TCRdb running MiXCR on the RT-PCR reads. The profile shows 150,000 or so distinct CDR3 sequences, roughly 24% of them singletons. The sequenced sample was blood, either unsorted or a sorted T cell fraction (not recorded which). The receptors here all came from a human donor who was either an allogeneic HSCT recipient or a stem cell or donor lymphocyte infusion donor (not recorded which). It is not recorded whose cells these are; they may come from a transplant donor.

This clonotype was counted many times. The chain combines TRBV28 with TRBJ1-3; D call uncertain. The CDR3 is 13 residues long. The V gene's germline CDR1 is MDHEN and CDR2 SYDVKM. Between the trimmed V and J ends, which lost 6 bases and 4 bases, there was a span of 10 bases. The CDR3: CASSIPRGNTIYF. The CDR3, as DNA: TGTGCCAGCAGCATCCCCAGAGGAAACACCATATATTTT.

This clonotype showed up just a few times. The chain employs TRBV9 and TRBJ1-3; the D is unclear. The germline CDR1 and CDR2 sequences are SGDLS and YYNGEE. This CDR3 comprises 16 residues. V lost 3 bases, J lost 7 bases, and 20 bases lay in between. CDR3 DNA sequence: TGTGCCAGCAGCGCGGAAATAACCCCCCAAGGGAACACCATATATTTT. Amino acids: CASSAEITPQGNTIYF.

This clonotype came up a few times. The rearrangement joins TRBV10-3 to TRBJ2-6; no definite D call. The ends were cut back, 8 bases at V and 2 bases at J, with 7 bases in the middle. The CDR3 runs to 13 residues. Looked up from germline, CDR1 is ENHRY and CDR2 is SYGVKD. The CDR3 region has the DNA TGTGCCATCGGCCCCACTGGGGCCAACGTCCTGACTTTC. Encoded protein: CAIGPTGANVLTF.

In this sample, this clonotype turned up many times. This chain joins TRBV12-3 or TRBV12-4 and TRBJ2-3; D is uncertain. Trimming took off 0 bases at V and 0 bases at J, with 4 bases between the two ends. This CDR3 region has 14 residues. Here the CDR3 reads CASSLAGSTDTQYF. Here the CDR3 DNA reads TGTGCCAGCAGTTTAGCGGGGAGCACAGATACGCAGTATTTT.

In this sample, this clonotype turned up a few times. The gene calls are TRBV29-1 and TRBJ2-1, with D maybe TRBD1 (5 bases). Trimming removed 4 bases from V and 0 bases from J, with 16 bases in between. The CDR3 is 16 amino acids. From germline, CDR1 is SQVTM and CDR2 ANQGSEA. In DNA, the CDR3 is TGCAGCGTTGCAGGGTCGGGCCTGAGCTCCTACAATGAGCAGTTCTTC. Protein: CSVAGSGLSSYNEQFF.

The V and J genes are TRBV27 and TRBJ2-5, with TRBD2 as a possible D gene (6 bases). V dropped 2 bases and J dropped 3 bases, with 13 bases sitting between them. This CDR3 contains 15 residues. Germline-derived CDR1 and CDR2 are MNHEY and SMNVEV (reference sequence). In DNA form, the CDR3 reads TGTGCCAGCAGTTTAGCGGGGCCAAAAAAAGAGACCCAGTACTTC. Its translation: CASSLAGPKKETQYF.

This clonotype was counted a few times. The gene calls are TRBV20-1 and TRBJ1-2; 7 bases are shared with TRBD1. This CDR3 contains 17 residues. The germline CDR1 and CDR2 sequences are DFQATT and SNEGSKA (reference sequence). V lost 1 base to trimming and J lost 1 base; unmatched junction nucleotides: 12. CDR3 coding DNA: TGCAGTGCTAGAGGTTTATTCCGGGACAGAGATAACTATGGCTACACCTTC. Its translation is CSARGLFRDRDNYGYTF.

This sequence joins TRBV28 and TRBJ2-1, with D possibly TRBD2 on 7 matching bases. Germline loops: CDR1 MDHEN, CDR2 SYDVKM. CDR3 size: 13 residues. Trimming left V 5 bases short and J 8 bases short, with 13 bases between. The CDR3 sequence: CASSQGGAHEQFF. CDR3 coding DNA: TGTGCCAGCAGTCAAGGGGGGGCCCATGAGCAGTTCTTC.

This chain connects TRBV11-3 to TRBJ1-4; no definite D call. Germline assignment: CDR1 SGHNT and CDR2 YENEEA. V lost 4 bases and J lost 7, with 13 bases in between. This CDR3 is built from 14 residues. In nucleotides, the CDR3 is TGTGCCAGCAGCTCCCGAAGGGAGGGTGAAAAACTGTTTTTT. Encoded protein: CASSSRREGEKLFF.

The sample holds a few counts of this clonotype. The rearrangement links TRBV5-1 to TRBJ1-1; 8 bases map to TRBD1. CDR1 is SGHRS, CDR2 YFSETQ, per germline. This CDR3 region has 19 residues. Trimming removed 1 base from V and 0 bases from J; junction bases left unmatched: 14. CDR3 loop: CASSLRPRGQALMNTEAFF. CDR3 sequence (DNA): TGCGCCAGCAGCTTGCGGCCAAGGGGACAGGCACTAATGAACACTGAAGCTTTCTTT.

The sample holds many counts of this clonotype. The J gene is TRBJ1-4, the V gene TRBV5-1; 7 positions agree with TRBD1. The germline V gene encodes CDR1 SGHRS and CDR2 YFSETQ. The CDR3 loop spans 14 amino acids. V shed 3 bases and J 7 bases; nucleotides not matched to a gene: 6. CDR3 in DNA: TGCGCCAGCAGCTACCAACAGGGGAGTGAAAAACTGTTTTTT. Its protein is CASSYQQGSEKLFF.

The CDR3 coding sequence is TGTGCCAGCAGCGTCGATGGAAGGAATGGCTACACCTTC. Its translation: CASSVDGRNGYTF. V gene TRBV9 combines with J gene TRBJ1-2; D ambiguous. The CDR3 sequence is 13 residues long. Germline CDR1 SGDLS, CDR2 YYNGEE. V was clipped by 2 bases and J by 6 bases, with 11 bases between them.

This chain connects TRBV9 to TRBJ1-1; no reliable D call. CDR3 size: 13 residues. The germline V and J ends were trimmed by 0 bases and 11 bases, with 14 bases remaining between them. Germline values: CDR1 SGDLS, CDR2 YYNGEE. The CDR3 here is CASSVALRGWAFF. The CDR3 DNA reads TGTGCCAGCAGCGTAGCTCTTCGGGGATGGGCTTTCTTT.

The rearrangement joins TRBV6-2 or TRBV6-3 to TRBJ2-3, with a weak D call TRBD2 (5 bases). V lost 7 bases and J lost 5, with 10 bases in between. Germline CDR1 and CDR2: MNHEY and SVGEGT. This CDR3 region has 12 residues. CDR3 DNA: TGTGCCAGCACCGAGGCGGGAGATACGCAGTATTTT. Encoded protein: CASTEAGDTQYF.